The 16 T cell receptor beta chains given below trace back to one sample, sequenced in a study of blood T cell repertoires in COVID-19. Generated by immunoSEQ multiplex PCR, the TCRdb table keeps only in-frame clones and is missing some. The sample lists roughly 250,000 clones; about four fifths were seen once. Sequenced sample: peripheral blood. Source of these receptors: a woman between 65 and 79 years old with acute or convalescent COVID-19.

The chain couples TRBV3-1 (or the pseudogene TRBV3-2) to TRBJ2-2; D is possibly TRBD1 (6 bases). The V gene lost 3 bases and the J gene lost 4 bases, with 9 bases spanning the gap. The CDR3 covers 14 residues. Germline V gives CDR1 LGHDT, CDR2 YNNKEL (reference sequence). The CDR3 nucleotides are TGTGCCAGCAGCCATATAGGGGGCACCGGGGAGCTGTTTTTT. Its translation is CASSHIGGTGELFF.

This clone was observed once. The J gene is TRBJ2-2, the V gene TRBV19; TRBD2 matches at 10 bases. The CDR3 totals 15 residues. Unmatched junction bases numbered 4, after V lost 5 bases and J lost 4 bases. The germline CDR1 and CDR2 sequences are LNHDA and SQIVND (reference sequence). The CDR3 reads CASSELAGSTGELFF. CDR3 sequence (DNA): TGTGCCAGTAGTGAACTAGCGGGAAGCACCGGGGAGCTGTTTTTT.

This clone has a single count. The chain has TRBV28 and TRBJ2-2, with 7 bases identical to TRBD1. The CDR3 is 17 residues long. Germline V gene data show CDR1 as MDHEN and CDR2 as SYDVKM. Trimming removed 6 bases from V and 0 bases from J; junction bases left unmatched: 10. The CDR3 is CASSPLFGTANTGELFF. The CDR3 region has the DNA TGTGCCAGCAGCCCGCTCTTCGGGACAGCGAACACCGGGGAGCTGTTTTTT.

The chain carries TRBV7-2 and TRBJ1-2, with D possibly TRBD1 on 5 matching bases. V was shortened by 5 bases and J by 4 bases, with 8 bases between the two germline ends. CDR1 is SGHTA, CDR2 FQGNSA, per germline. There are 12 residues in the CDR3. CDR3 protein: CASSKDSYGYTF. CDR3 nucleotide sequence: TGTGCCAGCAGCAAAGACAGCTATGGCTACACCTTC.

This clone has just a few counts. The chain combines TRBV5-5 with TRBJ1-5; D call uncertain. The V and J ends lost 3 bases and 1 base respectively, with 14 bases between them. Germline CDR1 is SGHKS and CDR2 is YYEKEE (reference sequence). CDR3 length: 16 amino acids. Here the CDR3 reads CASSSTPDTSNQPQHF. CDR3 in DNA: TGTGCCAGCAGCTCCACACCCGACACGAGCAATCAGCCCCAGCATTTT. Full variable domain (rest looked up from reference TRBV5-5 and TRBJ1-5): DAGVTQSPTHLIKTRGQQVTLRCSPISGHKSVSWYQQVLGQGPQFIFQYYEKEERGRGNFPDRFSARQFPNYSSELNVNALLLGDSALYLCASSSTPDTSNQPQHFGDGTRLSIL.

Comment on this clone: Other DNA variants within this sample encode the same CDR3. The chain recombines TRBV3-1 (or the pseudogene TRBV3-2) with TRBJ1-1; the D gene is possibly TRBD1 (6 bases). The CDR3 totals 12 residues. Germline V gene sequence: CDR1 LGHDT, CDR2 YNNKEL (reference sequence). Trimming took off 4 bases at V and 8 bases at J, with 11 bases between the two ends. CDR3: CASSPRDKEAFF. CDR3 DNA sequence: TGTGCCAGCAGCCCCCGGGACAAGGAAGCTTTCTTT.

This clone was detected only once. J is TRBJ2-7 and V is TRBV7-2; tentative D call: TRBD2 (5 bases). This CDR3 has 15 residues. V was cut by 5 bases and J by 2 bases, with 16 bases left in between. Germline CDR1 and CDR2: SGHTA and FQGNSA. The CDR3 DNA sequence: TGTGCCAGCAGCGAGAGACTAACCTTAACCTACGAGCAGTACTTC. Translating gives CASSERLTLTYEQYF.

This chain joins TRBV10-1 and TRBJ1-3; 7 bases match TRBD1. CDR3 length: 14 residues. J lost 2 bases, V lost 6 bases, and 4 bases had no gene match. Germline lookup yields CDR1 WNHNN and CDR2 SYGVQD (reference sequence). This CDR3 is CASSAGTAGNTIYF. CDR3 sequence (DNA): TGCGCCAGCAGCGCTGGGACAGCTGGAAACACCATATATTTT.

The gene calls are TRBV5-1 and TRBJ1-1; D gene uncertain. Trimming left V 0 bases short and J 3 bases short, with 9 bases between. The CDR3 is 14 residues long. Looked up from germline, CDR1 is SGHRS and CDR2 is YFSETQ. CDR3 residues: CASSLEGVDTEAFF. Written as DNA, the CDR3 is TGCGCCAGCAGCTTGGAGGGAGTCGACACTGAAGCTTTCTTT.

The chain joins TRBV10-3 to TRBJ1-1; D possibly corresponds to TRBD1 (6 bases). In germline, CDR1 is ENHRY, CDR2 SYGVKD. This CDR3 has 14 residues. Trimming pared 1 base from V and 1 base from J, leaving 7 bases between. The chain's CDR3 is CAISEWTENTEAFF. The CDR3 DNA follows: TGTGCCATCAGTGAGTGGACAGAGAACACTGAAGCTTTCTTT.

J is TRBJ1-3 and V is TRBV20-1; D not resolved. In germline, CDR1 is DFQATT, CDR2 SNEGSKA (reference sequence). CDR3 length equals 15 residues. V shed 3 bases and J shed 3 bases, with 15 bases lying between them. The CDR3: CSASAPGYCGNTIYF. DNA for the CDR3: TGCAGTGCTAGTGCACCGGGTTACTGTGGAAACACCATATATTTT.

The chain recombines TRBV15 with TRBJ1-5; a weak D match, TRBD1 (5 bases). Trimming took 4 bases from V and 7 from J, leaving 17 bases between them. The CDR3 runs to 15 residues. The germline V gene has CDR1 LNHNV and CDR2 YYDKDF (reference sequence). CDR3 residues: CATSILRGIGQPQHF. Here the CDR3 DNA reads TGTGCCACCAGCATCCTAAGGGGCATAGGGCAGCCCCAGCATTTT.

J is TRBJ2-5 and V is TRBV7-2, with D possibly matching TRBD1 (6 bases). Germline values: CDR1 SGHTA, CDR2 FQGNSA. Trimming cost V 5 bases and J 3 bases, with 10 bases left between them. The CDR3 runs to 13 residues. CDR3 amino acids: CASSIHREETQYF. DNA for the CDR3: TGTGCCAGCAGCATACACAGGGAAGAGACCCAGTACTTC.

The chain joins TRBV5-4 to TRBJ2-5, with 10 bases matching TRBD1. The ends lost 4 bases at V and 1 base at J; junction bases unmatched: 7. CDR3 length: 16 amino acids. Per germline, CDR1 SGHNT and CDR2 YYREEE (reference sequence). The CDR3 here is CASSNRRTGGQETQYF. In DNA, the CDR3 is TGTGCCAGCAGCAACCGAAGGACAGGGGGCCAAGAGACCCAGTACTTC.

CDR3 bases: TGCGCCAGCGGGGGGGGCAGGCAGCCCCAGCATTTT. Translation: CASGGGRQPQHF. The chain couples TRBV5-1 to TRBJ1-5, with D maybe TRBD1 (6 bases). Germline CDR1 reads SGHRS; CDR2 reads YFSETQ. V was pared by 7 bases and J by 7 bases, with 12 bases between. The CDR3 consists of 12 residues.

V and J are TRBV7-9 and TRBJ2-5; 8 bases are a match to TRBD1. The CDR3 has 12 amino acids. V lost 8 bases to trimming and J lost 3 bases; unmatched junction nucleotides: 2. Germline loops: CDR1 SEHNR, CDR2 FQNEAQ (reference sequence). As DNA, the CDR3 is TGTGCCAGCCAGGGGGCAGAAGAGACCCAGTACTTC. Residues: CASQGAEETQYF.